This T cell receptor beta chain was sequenced in a study of T cells after yellow fever vaccination. Overall study findings and caveats: Highly abundant clonotypes carried over from the bulk population could end up in FACS-sorted repertoires as contaminants. The CD4 compartment and the CD8 compartment contained a small share of clonotypes in common.

This clonotype was found a few times. The antigen is unknown. This CDR3 is built from 15 residues. The V end was cut by 1 base, the J end by 0 bases, with 12 bases between. CDR1 and CDR2 from the germline V gene are SQVTM and ANQGSEA. 5'RACE template switching produced TCR cDNA carrying a universal primer site and UMIs. MiXCR, applied by TCRdb to the 5' RACE reads, yields one record per CDR3 protein. Altogether 95,000 to 150,000 distinct CDR3 sequences are present, roughly 15% being singletons, with the ten largest covering around 40%. The source was CD8+ T cells sorted from PBMCs, collected 5 days after the yellow fever booster vaccination. The chain has TRBV29-1 and TRBJ1-2; D remains unclear. This clonotype was obtained from a man in his late teens or twenties who received the YFV17D yellow fever vaccine. CDR3: CSVEGQSGPNYGYTF. CDR3 sequence (DNA): TGCAGCGTTGAAGGGCAGAGCGGCCCTAACTATGGCTACACCTTC. The full variable domain, completed using reference TRBV29-1 and TRBJ1-2, is SAVISQKPSRDICQRGTSLTIQCQVDSQVTMMFWYRQQPGQSLTLIATANQGSEATYESGFVIDKFPISRPNLTFSTLTVSNMSPEDSSIYLCSVEGQSGPNYGYTFGSGTRLTVV.